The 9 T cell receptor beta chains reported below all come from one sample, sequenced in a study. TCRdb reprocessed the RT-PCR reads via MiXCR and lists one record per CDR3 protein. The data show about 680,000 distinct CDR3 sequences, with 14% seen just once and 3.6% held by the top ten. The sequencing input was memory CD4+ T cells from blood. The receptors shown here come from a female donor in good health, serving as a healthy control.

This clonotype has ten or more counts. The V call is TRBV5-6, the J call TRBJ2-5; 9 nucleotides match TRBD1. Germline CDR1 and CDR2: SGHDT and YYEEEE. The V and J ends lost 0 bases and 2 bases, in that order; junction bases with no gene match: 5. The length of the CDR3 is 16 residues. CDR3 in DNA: TGTGCCAGCAGCTTGGCCTCGGGACAGGGACAAGAGACCCAGTACTTC. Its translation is CASSLASGQGQETQYF.

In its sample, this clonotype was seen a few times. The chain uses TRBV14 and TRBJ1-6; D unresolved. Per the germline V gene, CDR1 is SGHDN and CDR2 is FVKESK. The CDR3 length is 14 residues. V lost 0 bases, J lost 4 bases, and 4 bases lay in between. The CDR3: CASSQELYNSPLHF. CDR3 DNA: TGTGCCAGCAGCCAAGAATTATATAATTCACCCCTCCACTTT.

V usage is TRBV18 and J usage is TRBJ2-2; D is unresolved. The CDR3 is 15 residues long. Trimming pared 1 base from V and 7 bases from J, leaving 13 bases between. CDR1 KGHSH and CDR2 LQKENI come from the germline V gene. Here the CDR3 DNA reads TGTGCCAGCTCACCACTAGCCCTACGGATCGGGGAGCTGTTTTTT. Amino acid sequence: CASSPLALRIGELFF. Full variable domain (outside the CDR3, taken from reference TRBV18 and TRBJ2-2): NAGVMQNPRHLVRRRGQEARLRCSPMKGHSHVYWYRQLPEEGLKFMVYLQKENIIDESGMPKERFSAEFPKEGPSILRIQQVVRGDSAAYFCASSPLALRIGELFFGEGSRLTVL.

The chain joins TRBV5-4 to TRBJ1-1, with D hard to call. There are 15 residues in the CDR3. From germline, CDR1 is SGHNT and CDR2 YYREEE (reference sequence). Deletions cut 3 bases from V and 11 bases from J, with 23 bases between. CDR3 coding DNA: TGTGCCAGCAGCTCCCCGCGGGAGATGGAAGGTCGGGCTTTCTTT. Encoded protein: CASSSPREMEGRAFF.

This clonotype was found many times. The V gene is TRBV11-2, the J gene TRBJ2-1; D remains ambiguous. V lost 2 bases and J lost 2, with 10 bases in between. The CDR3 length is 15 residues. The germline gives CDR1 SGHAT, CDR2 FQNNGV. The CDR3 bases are TGTGCCAGCAGCTTAAGTCGCGAAACCTACAATGAGCAGTTCTTC. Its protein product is CASSLSRETYNEQFF.

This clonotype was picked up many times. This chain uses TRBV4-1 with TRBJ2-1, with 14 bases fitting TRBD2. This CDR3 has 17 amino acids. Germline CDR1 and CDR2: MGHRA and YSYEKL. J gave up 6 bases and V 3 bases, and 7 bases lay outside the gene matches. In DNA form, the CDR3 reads TGCGCCAGCAGCCAGGGACTAGCGGGGGTCAGGGGCAATGAGCAGTTCTTC. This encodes CASSQGLAGVRGNEQFF.

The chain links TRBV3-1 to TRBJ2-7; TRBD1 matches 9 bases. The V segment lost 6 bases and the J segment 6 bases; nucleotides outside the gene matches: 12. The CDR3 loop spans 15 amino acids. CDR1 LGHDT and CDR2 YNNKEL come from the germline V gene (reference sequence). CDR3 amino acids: CASSSSFGTGSEQYF. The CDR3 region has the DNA TGTGCCAGCAGTTCCTCCTTCGGGACAGGGTCCGAGCAGTACTTC.

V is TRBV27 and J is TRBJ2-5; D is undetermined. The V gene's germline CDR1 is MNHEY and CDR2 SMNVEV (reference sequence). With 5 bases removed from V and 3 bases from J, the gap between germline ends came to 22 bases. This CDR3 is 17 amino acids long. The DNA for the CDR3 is TGTGCCAGCAGTCCATGGGCTGTGGAAGTGGGCGAAGAGACCCAGTACTTC. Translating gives CASSPWAVEVGEETQYF.

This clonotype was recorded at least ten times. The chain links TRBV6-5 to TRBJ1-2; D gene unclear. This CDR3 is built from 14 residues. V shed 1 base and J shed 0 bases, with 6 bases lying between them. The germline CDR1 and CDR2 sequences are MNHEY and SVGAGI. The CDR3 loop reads CASSYYPPNYGYTF. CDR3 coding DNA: TGTGCCAGCAGTTACTATCCACCTAACTATGGCTACACCTTC.